This T cell receptor beta chain was captured by sequencing in a study of cytomegalovirus exposure and HLA in healthy donors. On the study more broadly: Drawn from HLA-typed donors, 65 million to 100 million unique TCRs were held in an early data release.

Comments on this clone: Its antigen is not identified.

General study points: TCR beta sequences numbering around 15,000 were associated with HLA alleles at 0.05 false discovery rate in a later analysis.

V was trimmed by 3 bases and J by 5 bases, leaving 14 bases between them. CDR1 and CDR2 (germline): KGHSH, LQKENI. This CDR3 contains 15 residues. 60 Vbeta and 13 Jbeta primers were used in PCR. TCRdb's copy holds only in-frame clones and misses some; the assay was immunoSEQ multiplex PCR. This sample has some 200,000 clones; roughly four fifths occur once, and the top ten carry around 0.57%. This receptor was taken from a woman in her 40s in good health and CMV-seronegative. Specimen: PBMCs. The chain is built from TRBV18 and TRBJ1-5; D remains unclear. CDR3 in amino acids: CASSPSSNADQPQHF. For the CDR3, the DNA is TGTGCCAGCTCACCGTCCAGTAATGCGGATCAGCCCCAGCATTTT.